This T cell receptor beta chain emerged from a study of long-term antiretroviral therapy in people with HIV (dated by TCRdb to the early 2020s). Regarding the study in general: The earliest samples were collected roughly a decade before the 2015 WHO recommendation for immediate ART, at a time when ART was usually postponed until CD4 counts fell. From some 27 adults with confirmed HIV infection, the cohort provided under 200 cryopreserved PBMC samples, gathered serially across a mean of about 6 years (range 1-12). This retrospective serial study examined whether starting ART and sustained HIV suppression were associated with changes in the composition and diversity of the TRB repertoire in peripheral blood. No cross-contamination during QIAcube processing was shown when test extractions of a monoclonal T-cell line were performed alongside some 33 polyclonal samples. About 35% of the 30 participants with HIV were female. Beyond this particular receptor, the publication reports: Because cell numbers in pre-ART samples were limited, unsorted PBMC were profiled instead of sorted CD4+ and CD8+ T cells. No data were available on ART adherence, viral resistance or therapy changes, limiting inferences about post-ART repertoire changes. Expanded TRB clones identified before ART initiation dominated the repertoire at all time points, although this dominance fluctuated and declined in many PLHIV after ART. The samples were dated from the mid-2000s to the late 2010s, and the ART regimens that were used may be less effective than current ART regimens. Starting ART was linked to a significant rise in TRB diversity, yet even with long-term ART the diversity remained significantly lower than in transplant donor controls. Limited PBMC availability meant only the TCR beta chain was sequenced, without alpha chain pairing. HIV repertoires had narrower CDR3 length ranges than controls, and the network structure suggested an antigen-experienced repertoire that shifted only slightly toward naive after ART.

For this clone: Its antigen target is currently unknown. Qualities for individual bases were not recorded, and no much larger clone is one base off.

The immunoSEQ hsTCRB v3.0 assay was used at survey level resolution to sequence the TRB variable region. The target sequencing depth for TRB was 40,000-50,000 T-cell genomes per sample. Pooled TRB libraries were sequenced on an Illumina MiSeq with a v3 150-cycle kit. On the authors' methods: Repertoire analysis ran in R within a reproducible Nextflow workflow covering QC, data transformation and analysis. LymphoSeq2, an R package for exploring AIRR-Seq data, was used to implement the custom analyses. Several samples that yielded fewer than 5000 total TRB sequences were excluded, so that 150 to 200 HIV repertoires were analyzed. Among the roughly 200 retained HIV repertoires, around 60 were collected before ART initiation and roughly 130 were collected after ART initiation. Repertoires were downsampled to 5000 TRB nucleotide sequences, with summary statistics averaged over 100 downsampling iterations. Only TRB sequences with CDR3 regions of at least seven amino acids were retained for analysis. Two measures captured diversity: a Shannon entropy-derived clonality score and the Gini coefficient. In the repertoire networks, any two of the top 5000 CDR3 amino acid sequences were connected whenever the two sequences differed by an edit distance of one. Antigen specificity groups and MHC restriction were predicted for TRB CDR3 amino acid sequences with GLIPH2. Known CMV, EBV, HIV or tissue antigen associations were flagged by matching CDR3 amino acid sequences against VDJdb and McPAS-TCR. Pre-ART, post-ART and control groups were compared with Wilcoxon signed-rank tests and Holm-Bonferroni correction. What TCRdb holds here is the immuneACCESS table cut down to in-frame rearrangements. Part of the clones is not present; checked against another copy, under half of the missing clones reflect an unresolved V gene, and the others are unexplained. That table is the source of V, J and clone size, and D and trimming were worked out from the DNA. This sample is represented by about 33,000 clones; 70% to 80% of them were singletons. 7% to 7.5% of the sample is in the top ten clones.

Inclusion was restricted to participants for whom at least one PBMC sample before ART initiation and at least two post-ART samples were available. Every participant with HIV received treatment in the United States of America. Before DNA extraction, cryopreserved samples of about 1-10 million PBMC were thawed and washed. At the time of the earliest PBMC sample for each participant with HIV, ages ranged from about 20 to 55 years. PBMC samples from each participant spanned 1-4 timepoints before ART initiation and 2-8 timepoints after ART initiation, with a median of 7 samples. For every participant, serial HIV viral load, CD4+ T-cell count, ART history and demographic data were obtained. A Qiagen kit on a QIAcube was used to extract genomic DNA from unsorted PBMC, with samples processed in batches of 12. The trim is 2 bases for V and 3 bases for J, with a gap of 14 bases between the germline ends. From cysteine to phenylalanine, the CDR3 is 15 amino acids long. Only the CDR3 portion is preserved as DNA: 45 bases, with reading frame beginning at the first base. Sequences SGHTA (CDR1) and FQGTGA (CDR2) are obtained from the germline V gene.

The source was unsorted PBMCs, collected 2 years after starting antiretroviral therapy. This TCR derives from a woman in her forties or fifties with HIV. The chain uses TRBV7-3 and TRBJ2-7; possibly the D gene is TRBD2, per 6 matching bases. The CDR3: CASSLYGGEVYEQYF. The sequence in DNA is TGTGCCAGCAGCTTATACGGCGGGGAGGTCTACGAGCAGTACTTC.